A single sample is the source of the 30 T cell receptor beta chains below, sequenced in a study of shared clonotypes between healthy human individuals (dated by TCRdb to the early 2020s). Library creation used the immunoSEQ multiplex PCR assay. TCRdb provides this immuneACCESS table in a form limited to in-frame rearrangements. Some clones are lacking; in checked studies, under half of them reflect an unresolved V gene, and why the rest are absent is not known. This sample has over 95,000 clones in its table, and around 65% of those were observed once. In total, the top ten clones hold over 20% of the sample. Sequencing was performed on memory CD8+ T cells sorted from blood. The cell subset or site label, as the study defines it: CD45RO+ cells pooled with CCR7-negative TemRA cells. The receptors here all came from a woman in her twenties or thirties in good health.

The V gene is TRBV10-1, the J gene TRBJ2-2; 8 bases map to TRBD1. Germline lookup yields CDR1 WNHNN and CDR2 SYGVQD (reference sequence). The CDR3 is 16 residues long. After removal of 3 bases from V and 4 bases from J, the junction contained 7 bases not matched to a gene. Written as DNA, the CDR3 is TGCGCCAGCAGTGATGTAGGACAGGGAGGCACCGGGGAGCTGTTTTTT. This codes for CASSDVGQGGTGELFF.

The chain is built from TRBV6-4 and TRBJ1-6; TRBD1 matches 7 bases. The CDR3 extends over 13 amino acids. Trimming removed 4 bases from V and 9 bases from J; junction bases left unmatched: 3. Germline CDR1 is MRHNA and CDR2 is SNTAGT. Here the CDR3 reads CASSVRDSSPLHF. The CDR3 DNA reads as TGTGCCAGCAGTGTTCGGGACAGTTCACCCCTCCACTTT.

The chain couples TRBV7-9 to TRBJ2-1, with TRBD2 matching 9 bases. Germline CDR1 and CDR2: SEHNR and FQNEAQ (reference sequence). The trim removed 5 bases at V and 0 bases at J, leaving 5 bases unmatched. This CDR3 is 16 amino acids long. CDR3: CASSPAGGSSYNEQFF. CDR3 sequence (DNA): TGTGCCAGCAGCCCAGCGGGAGGCAGCTCCTACAATGAGCAGTTCTTC. Using reference TRBV7-9 and TRBJ2-1 for the parts outside the CDR3, the full variable domain is DTGVSQNPRHKITKRGQNVTFRCDPISEHNRLYWYRQTLGQGPEFLTYFQNEAQLEKSRLLSDRFSAERPKGSFSTLEIQRTEQGDSAMYLCASSPAGGSSYNEQFFGPGTRLTVL.

The chain carries TRBV23-1 and TRBJ2-4; D gene uncertain. Being an ORF, TRBV23-1 has a function that is uncertain. The CDR3 spans 8 residues. Trimming took off 8 bases at V and 14 bases at J, with 7 bases between the two ends. Here the CDR3 reads CASGSKYF. CDR3 nucleotides: TGCGCCAGCGGATCCAAGTACTTC.

The rearrangement links TRBV28 to TRBJ1-1, with D possibly TRBD1 on 6 matching bases. The CDR3 sequence is 16 residues long. V lost 6 bases and J lost 1, with 18 bases in between. Germline-derived CDR1 and CDR2 are MDHEN and SYDVKM. The chain's CDR3 is CASRPIGAGANTEAFF. In nucleotides, the CDR3 is TGTGCCAGCAGACCTATCGGGGCAGGGGCGAACACTGAAGCTTTCTTT.

The chain carries TRBV28 and TRBJ2-1; either TRBD1 or TRBD2 may supply D (5 bases each). CDR1 and CDR2 (germline): MDHEN, SYDVKM. The CDR3 is made up of 16 amino acids. V gave up 5 bases and J gave up 7 bases, with 21 bases separating them. Here the CDR3 reads CASSRAGTRGLNEQFF. CDR3 sequence (DNA): TGTGCCAGCAGTAGGGCCGGGACCCGAGGCCTTAATGAGCAGTTCTTC.

Here the CDR3 reads CASRVGGDTYEQYF. CDR3 in DNA: TGTGCCAGCAGAGTAGGTGGGGATACCTACGAGCAGTACTTC. The rearrangement uses TRBV6-1 and TRBJ2-7, with D uncertain. This CDR3 has 14 residues. The germline V and J ends were trimmed by 6 bases and 2 bases, with 14 bases remaining between them. CDR1 and CDR2 from the germline V gene are MNHNS and SASEGT.

The chain uses TRBV19 and TRBJ2-2, with 9 bases fitting TRBD2. Germline V lookup: CDR1 LNHDA, CDR2 SQIVND (reference sequence). V was pared by 3 bases and J by 1 base, with 15 bases of the junction left unmatched. This CDR3 is built from 20 residues. In nucleotides, the CDR3 is TGTGCCAGTAGTATTGAAGGTTACCTTGCGGGAGGGCGGAACACCGGGGAGCTGTTTTTT. Its protein product is CASSIEGYLAGGRNTGELFF.

This CDR3 reads CASSLGGFSYEQYF. The CDR3 DNA reads as TGTGCCAGCAGCTTGGGAGGCTTCTCCTACGAGCAGTACTTC. V and J are TRBV4-2 and TRBJ2-7; D may be TRBD2 (6 bases). Trimming took 5 bases from V and 0 from J, leaving 11 bases between them. Germline V gene lookup returns CDR1 LGHNA and CDR2 YNFKEQ. There are 14 residues in the CDR3.

There are a few counts of this clone. The V call is TRBV5-1, the J call TRBJ2-1, with 11 bases identical to TRBD2. This CDR3 region has 15 residues. The J segment lost 7 bases and the V segment lost 1 base, leaving 4 bases of the junction unmatched. The germline gives CDR1 SGHRS, CDR2 YFSETQ. The CDR3: CASSLLASGGNEQFF. CDR3 nucleotide sequence: TGCGCCAGCAGCTTGTTGGCTAGCGGGGGGAATGAGCAGTTCTTC.

This clone was counted once. The V call is TRBV5-6, the J call TRBJ2-5, with 9 bases fitting TRBD1. Germline-derived CDR1 and CDR2 are SGHDT and YYEEEE. CDR3 length: 14 amino acids. V lost 5 bases to trimming and J lost 5 bases; unmatched junction nucleotides: 7. CDR3: CASRGQGKWETQYF. The CDR3 coding sequence is TGTGCCAGCAGAGGACAGGGGAAGTGGGAGACCCAGTACTTC.

The chain employs TRBV5-6 and TRBJ1-5, with a weak D call TRBD1 (6 bases). Trimming removed 2 bases at V and 7 bases at J, with 10 bases between. This CDR3 comprises 13 residues. Germline-derived CDR1 and CDR2 are SGHDT and YYEEEE. The CDR3 DNA reads as TGTGCCAGCAGCTTAGGGGGTGAACAGCCCCAGCATTTT. Protein product: CASSLGGEQPQHF. Filled out from reference TRBV5-6 and TRBJ1-5, the complete variable domain reads DAGVTQSPTHLIKTRGQQVTLRCSPKSGHDTVSWYQQALGQGPQFIFQYYEEEERQRGNFPDRFSGHQFPNYSSELNVNALLLGDSALYLCASSLGGEQPQHFGDGTRLSIL.

The genes are TRBV5-5 and TRBJ2-7; 9 nucleotides match TRBD2. CDR3 length: 14 residues. The V and J ends lost 5 bases and 3 bases, in that order; junction bases with no gene match: 6. Germline V gene sequence: CDR1 SGHKS, CDR2 YYEKEE (reference sequence). CDR3 region: CASRVASGVYEQYF. CDR3 DNA sequence: TGTGCCAGCAGGGTCGCTAGCGGGGTCTACGAGCAGTACTTC.

The rearrangement joins TRBV28 to TRBJ2-3; 15 bases agree with TRBD2. Germline-derived CDR1 and CDR2 are MDHEN and SYDVKM. V shed 3 bases, J shed 6 bases, and the junction held 1 base outside the gene matches. The CDR3 has 15 amino acids. CDR3 in amino acids: CASSFGTSGRDTQYF. The CDR3 DNA reads as TGTGCCAGCAGTTTCGGGACTAGCGGGAGGGATACGCAGTATTTT.

Only a few counts were recorded for this clone. This sequence joins TRBV27 and TRBJ1-2; D unclear. Germline assignment: CDR1 MNHEY and CDR2 SMNVEV (reference sequence). The CDR3 is 13 residues long. The germline V and J ends were trimmed by 2 bases and 3 bases, with 7 bases remaining between them. This CDR3 reads CASSLAGHYGYTF. CDR3 DNA: TGTGCCAGCAGTTTAGCCGGGCACTATGGCTACACCTTC.

The chain has TRBV21-1 and TRBJ2-7. TRBV21-1 corresponds to a pseudogene. The CDR3 is 13 residues long. For the CDR3, the DNA is TGTGCCAGCAGCAACGGCCGGCAGAACGAGCAGTACTTC. It codes for CASSNGRQNEQYF.

The chain is built from TRBV28 and TRBJ2-1, with D possibly TRBD2 on 5 matching bases. V shed 6 bases and J shed 7 bases, with 10 bases lying between them. CDR1 and CDR2 from the germline V gene are MDHEN and SYDVKM. The CDR3 length is 12 residues. DNA of the CDR3: TGTGCCAGCAGGCGGACTGCTAATGAGCAGTTCTTC. Its translation: CASRRTANEQFF.

About this clone: Additional DNA sequences in this sample encode the identical CDR3. This chain uses TRBV4-1 with TRBJ2-5; D gene uncertain. The J call is in doubt because the DNA end fits TRBJ2-7 better. The CDR3 extends over 14 amino acids. CDR1 is MGHRA, CDR2 YSYEKL, per germline. CDR3 amino acids: CASSQDPGSYEQYF. The CDR3, as DNA: TGCGCCAGCAGCCAAGATCCAGGTAGCTACGAGCAGTACTTC.

The chain uses TRBV28 and TRBJ2-7; 7 nucleotides align to TRBD2. The CDR3 runs 14 residues. J lost 3 bases, V lost 8 bases, and 10 bases had no gene match. Germline V gives CDR1 MDHEN, CDR2 SYDVKM. In DNA form, the CDR3 reads TGTGCCAGCGATCTGCGGGGCGGGGGCTACGAGCAGTACTTC. Translating gives CASDLRGGGYEQYF.

This chain connects TRBV2 to TRBJ2-3; D tentatively reads TRBD1 or TRBD2 (7 bases each). Trimming removed 7 bases from V and 5 bases from J, with 25 bases in between. The CDR3 totals 17 residues. CDR1 is SNHLY and CDR2 is FYNNEI in the germline V gene. The CDR3 protein is CASTGRGQNLEVDTQYF. Written as DNA, the CDR3 is TGTGCCAGCACGGGGAGGGGGCAAAATCTTGAGGTAGATACGCAGTATTTT.

There are a few counts of this clone. The chain recombines TRBV2 with TRBJ2-3; 9 nucleotides match TRBD2. This CDR3 comprises 18 residues. V shed 2 bases, J shed 2 bases, and the junction held 11 bases outside the gene matches. Looked up from germline, CDR1 is SNHLY and CDR2 is FYNNEI. CDR3 coding DNA: TGTGCCAGCAGTGAAACCTCCCGATCTAGCGGGATCACAGATACGCAGTATTTT. It is translated as CASSETSRSSGITDTQYF.

The rearrangement uses TRBV6-4 and TRBJ2-2; TRBD1 or TRBD2 may be the D gene (6 bases each). Trimming pared 5 bases from V and 7 bases from J, leaving 14 bases between. Germline loops: CDR1 MRHNA, CDR2 SNTAGT. The CDR3 length is 14 residues. Here the CDR3 DNA reads TGTGCCAGCAGTTACCCCAGGGGAGGCGGGGAGCTGTTTTTT. It translates to CASSYPRGGGELFF.

The rearrangement joins TRBV25-1 to TRBJ2-7; the match to TRBD2 covers 7 bases. From germline, CDR1 is MGHDK and CDR2 SYGVNS. V lost 4 bases to trimming and J lost 0 bases; unmatched junction nucleotides: 3. The CDR3 extends over 14 amino acids. The chain's CDR3 is CASSVAGDSYEQYF. CDR3 DNA sequence: TGTGCCAGCAGTGTTGCGGGAGACTCCTACGAGCAGTACTTC.

In nucleotides, the CDR3 is TGCGCCAGCAGCTTAAGGACTAGCGGCAGCTCCTACAATGAGCAGTTCTTC. Protein product: CASSLRTSGSSYNEQFF. The chain joins TRBV5-1 to TRBJ2-1; 10 bases are a match to TRBD2. V lost 2 bases and J lost 0; bases outside the gene matches: 5. Looked up from germline, CDR1 is SGHRS and CDR2 is YFSETQ. This CDR3 is built from 17 residues. The entire variable domain, with the rest obtained from reference TRBV5-1 and TRBJ2-1, is as follows: KAGVTQTPRYLIKTRGQQVTLSCSPISGHRSVSWYQQTPGQGLQFLFEYFSETQRNKGNFPGRFSGRQFSNSRSEMNVSTLELGDSALYLCASSLRTSGSSYNEQFFGPGTRLTVL.

The V gene is TRBV29-1, the J gene TRBJ2-7, with a weak D call TRBD1 (5 bases). Germline loops: CDR1 SQVTM, CDR2 ANQGSEA. The V end was cut by 0 bases, the J end by 3 bases, with 9 bases between. The CDR3 contains 13 residues. CDR3 amino acids: CSVEDHDSYEQYF. The CDR3, as DNA: TGCAGCGTTGAAGATCATGACAGCTACGAGCAGTACTTC.

The sample holds many counts of this clone. This rearrangement joins TRBV6-4 to TRBJ2-3; weak D call: TRBD2 (6 bases). The CDR3 consists of 15 residues. Germline CDR1 MRHNA, CDR2 SNTAGT. V lost 10 bases, J lost 1 base, and 18 bases lay in between. CDR3 region: CATKTGDGGTDTQYF. The CDR3 DNA follows: TGTGCCACCAAGACGGGAGATGGGGGCACAGATACGCAGTATTTT.

CDR3: CASSPQGGNEQFF. CDR3 nucleotides: TGTGCCAGCAGCCCACAGGGTGGGAATGAGCAGTTCTTC. This chain connects TRBV5-6 to TRBJ2-1, with D maybe TRBD1 (6 bases). Germline assignment: CDR1 SGHDT and CDR2 YYEEEE. CDR3 length: 13 residues. V was shortened by 4 bases and J by 7 bases, with 12 bases between the two germline ends.

This clone was counted many times. The chain joins TRBV6-4 to TRBJ1-6; D is possibly TRBD1 (5 bases). The CDR3 has 13 amino acids. The ends were cut back, 5 bases at V and 5 bases at J, with 7 bases in the middle. CDR1 is MRHNA, CDR2 SNTAGT, per germline. CDR3 loop: CASSRDDNSPLHF. Written as DNA, the CDR3 is TGTGCCAGCAGTCGGGACGATAATTCACCCCTCCACTTT.

The chain employs TRBV28 and TRBJ1-5; D is possibly TRBD1 (6 bases). The CDR3 is made up of 15 amino acids. V was cut by 5 bases and J by 1 base, with 12 bases left in between. From germline, CDR1 is MDHEN and CDR2 SYDVKM. The CDR3 loop is CASSQYRASNQPQHF. The CDR3 DNA sequence: TGTGCCAGCAGTCAATACAGGGCAAGCAATCAGCCCCAGCATTTT.

CDR3 sequence: CASSSQGLFPYEQYF. CDR3 sequence (DNA): TGTGCCAGCAGTAGCCAGGGGTTATTTCCGTACGAGCAGTACTTC. This chain connects TRBV27 to TRBJ2-7; possible D gene TRBD1, 6 bases. This CDR3 has 15 residues. V was cut by 5 bases and J by 4 bases, with 18 bases left in between. Germline V lookup: CDR1 MNHEY, CDR2 SMNVEV (reference sequence).